A selection of T cell receptor beta chains follows, all from one sample in a study of cytomegalovirus exposure and HLA in healthy donors. Libraries were prepared by immunoSEQ multiplex PCR; TCRdb keeps only in-frame clonotypes and omits some of them. Seen here are 85,000 to 100,000 clones, around nine tenths observed once, and the top ten hold about 8.6%. The sample consisted of PBMCs. These receptors were taken from a young man in good health and CMV-seropositive. Both conserved end residues are part of each CDR3. Each record gives: V gene, D gene, J gene, CDR3 length, clone size, CDR3 protein, CDR3 DNA. A D gene is named only where the DNA matches it firmly. Rows give clone size only sometimes, using once, few, many, or a class for an expanded clone.

>TRBV5-1|.|TRBJ1-1|13|.
CASSLERGTEAFF
TGCGCCAGCAGCTTGGAGCGGGGTACTGAAGCTTTCTTT
>TRBV18|.|TRBJ2-7|16|.
CASSLFSGSEGNEQYF
TGTGCCAGCTCACTCTTCTCCGGGAGTGAGGGCAACGAGCAGTACTTC
>TRBV5-6|.|TRBJ1-4|13|.
CASSLEYNEKLFF
TGTGCCAGCAGCTTGGAATATAATGAAAAACTGTTTTTT
>TRBV28|.|TRBJ1-1|14|few
CASSVDSPNTEAFF
TGTGCCAGCAGCGTGGATAGCCCGAACACTGAAGCTTTCTTT
>TRBV10-2|TRBD1|TRBJ1-5|15|.
CASSITGTGYQPQHF
TGCGCCAGCAGTATTACCGGGACAGGTTATCAGCCCCAGCATTTT
>TRBV7-9|.|TRBJ2-7|15|.
CASSTTRGFSYEQYF
TGTGCCAGCAGCACTACTAGGGGGTTCTCCTACGAGCAGTACTTC
>TRBV28|.|TRBJ2-7|14|.
CASSLEGSTYEQYF
TGTGCCAGCAGTTTGGAGGGATCGACCTACGAGCAGTACTTC
>TRBV14|.|TRBJ1-1|14|once
CASSQAVGGTEAFF
TGTGCCAGCAGCCAAGCGGTAGGGGGAACTGAAGCTTTCTTT
>TRBV6-6|TRBD1|TRBJ2-7|14|.
CASSYITGESEQYF
TGTGCCAGCAGTTACATAACAGGGGAATCCGAGCAGTACTTC
>TRBV7-6|.|TRBJ2-2|16|.
CASSDYRVRNTGELFF
TGTGCCAGCAGCGACTACAGGGTTAGGAACACCGGGGAGCTGTTTTTT
>TRBV5-1|TRBD1|TRBJ1-1|15|.
CASSLSGTGGTEAFF
TGCGCCAGCAGCCTCTCCGGGACAGGCGGCACTGAAGCTTTCTTT
>TRBV19|TRBD2|TRBJ2-4|16|.
CASSGLAGLAKNIQYF
TGTGCCAGTAGCGGACTAGCGGGCTTAGCCAAAAACATTCAGTACTTC
>TRBV19|TRBD2|TRBJ2-2|16|.
CASREGLAVNTGELFF
TGTGCCAGTAGGGAGGGACTAGCGGTAAACACCGGGGAGCTGTTTTTT
>TRBV4-2|.|TRBJ2-1|17|once
CASSQEPSGSSYNEQFF
TGTGCCAGCAGCCAAGAACCCAGTGGGAGCTCCTACAATGAGCAGTTCTTC
>TRBV2|TRBD2|TRBJ2-1|15|.
CASSQWTSGRIRQFF
TGTGCCAGCAGCCAATGGACTAGCGGGAGGATCCGGCAGTTCTTC
>TRBV27|.|TRBJ2-3|15|.
CASSYLAHSTDTQYF
TGTGCCAGCAGTTACCTAGCGCATAGCACAGATACGCAGTATTTT
>TRBV2|TRBD1|TRBJ1-1|13|.
CAGKTGTHTEAFF
TGTGCCGGAAAGACAGGGACCCACACTGAAGCTTTCTTT
>TRBV27|.|TRBJ2-6|18|.
CASSLGGDLLSGANVLTF
TGTGCCAGCAGCCTAGGCGGGGACCTGCTGTCTGGGGCCAACGTCCTGACTTTC
>TRBV5-6|TRBD2|TRBJ2-7|14|once
CASSLTSGTGEQYF
TGTGCCAGCAGCCTGACTAGCGGGACGGGGGAGCAGTACTTC
>TRBV2|TRBD1|TRBJ2-4|17|.
CASRPPGQGLSKNIQYF
TGTGCCAGCAGACCTCCGGGACAGGGGTTATCCAAAAACATTCAGTACTTC
>TRBV5-5|.|TRBJ2-3|13|.
CASSLAYTDTQYF
TGTGCCAGCAGCTTGGCCTACACAGATACGCAGTATTTT
>TRBV19|TRBD1|TRBJ2-7|15|medium-sized
CASSTGGPWPYEQYF
TGTGCCAGTTCTACAGGGGGACCTTGGCCTTACGAGCAGTACTTC
>TRBV29-1|TRBD1|TRBJ2-7|14|.
CSVPTGTGGGEQYF
TGCAGCGTCCCAACCGGGACAGGGGGCGGCGAGCAGTACTTC
>TRBV20-1|.|TRBJ1-3|11|.
CSARGGHTIYF
TGCAGTGCTAGAGGGGGGCACACCATATATTTT
>TRBV30|.|TRBJ1-1|12|many
CAWSRGVTEAFF
TGTGCCTGGAGCAGGGGTGTCACTGAAGCTTTCTTT
>TRBV5-1|TRBD1|TRBJ2-5|15|once
CASSTGQQFGETQYF
TGCGCCAGCAGCACGGGACAGCAATTTGGCGAGACCCAGTACTTC
>TRBV18|TRBD2|TRBJ2-5|14|.
CASSGLAGEETQYF
TGTGCCAGCTCGGGACTAGCGGGGGAGGAGACCCAGTACTTC
>TRBV7-9|.|TRBJ2-7|12|.
CASSGRSNEQYF
TGTGCCAGCAGCGGTAGGAGTAACGAGCAGTACTTC
>TRBV19|TRBD1|TRBJ1-5|12|.
CASSPGGGPQHF
TGTGCCAGTAGTCCAGGGGGCGGACCCCAGCATTTT
>TRBV21-1|.|TRBJ2-3|15|.
CASSVLAESTDTQYF
TGTGCCAGCAGCGTTCTAGCGGAATCCACAGATACGCAGTATTTT
>TRBV5-4|.|TRBJ1-2|14|.
CASSRDILPGGYTF
TGTGCCAGCAGCAGGGACATCCTTCCAGGTGGCTACACCTTC
>TRBV7-8|.|TRBJ1-5|13|.
CASSLGRGGAQHF
TGTGCCAGCAGCTTAGGCCGCGGGGGAGCCCAGCATTTT
>TRBV18|TRBD1|TRBJ2-7|16|.
CASSPTLQGLGNEQYF
TGTGCCAGCTCACCCACCCTACAGGGGTTAGGGAACGAGCAGTACTTC
>TRBV5-1|.|TRBJ2-5|14|.
CASSLMPPGETQYF
TGCGCCAGCAGCTTGATGCCTCCAGGGGAGACCCAGTACTTC
>TRBV2|.|TRBJ2-5|14|.
CASSEVTPQETQYF
TGTGCCAGCAGTGAAGTGACACCTCAAGAGACCCAGTACTTC
>TRBV30|TRBD1|TRBJ2-3|15|.
CAWTAGTGFADTQYF
TGTGCCTGGACCGCCGGGACAGGGTTTGCAGATACGCAGTATTTT
>TRBV18|TRBD1|TRBJ1-2|14|.
CASSPTGENYGYTF
TGTGCCAGCTCACCAACAGGGGAGAACTATGGCTACACCTTC
>TRBV11-2|TRBD1|TRBJ2-5|15|.
CASSLGTGGQETQYF
TGTGCCAGCAGCTTGGGGACAGGGGGCCAAGAGACCCAGTACTTC
>TRBV15|.|TRBJ1-1|16|.
CATSREVAGLNTEAFF
TGTGCCACCAGCAGAGAAGTAGCAGGGCTGAACACTGAAGCTTTCTTT
>TRBV6-1|TRBD2|TRBJ2-7|18|.
CASSDLARLAGGSYEQYF
TGTGCCAGCAGTGATCTTGCCCGACTAGCGGGCGGCTCCTACGAGCAGTACTTC
>TRBV5-1|.|TRBJ2-3|14|.
CASSLAQGPDTQYF
TGCGCCAGCAGCTTGGCGCAGGGCCCAGATACGCAGTATTTT
>TRBV10-3|.|TRBJ2-7|13|.
CAIRDPGSYEQYF
TGTGCCATCAGGGACCCGGGGTCCTACGAGCAGTACTTC
>TRBV27|.|TRBJ2-6|17|.
CASSFYRSSSGANVLTF
TGTGCCAGCAGTTTCTACAGGTCGAGCTCTGGGGCCAACGTCCTGACTTTC
>TRBV11-1|TRBD2|TRBJ2-5|19|.
CASSLGFRLAGGGRETQYF
TGTGCCAGCAGCTTGGGCTTTCGACTAGCGGGAGGAGGAAGAGAGACCCAGTACTTC
>TRBV7-9|.|TRBJ1-5|16|.
CASSLGTVFSNQPQHF
TGTGCCAGCAGCTTAGGGACAGTTTTTAGCAATCAGCCCCAGCATTTT
>TRBV7-9|.|TRBJ1-2|13|.
CASSPAGPYGYTF
TGTGCCAGCAGCCCCGCGGGGCCCTATGGCTACACCTTC
>TRBV5-4|TRBD1|TRBJ2-3|16|.
CASSLDPTGGTDTQYF
TGTGCCAGCAGCTTGGACCCGACAGGGGGCACAGATACGCAGTATTTT
>TRBV5-5|TRBD2|TRBJ2-3|17|.
CASSLGVGAGGTDTQYF
TGTGCCAGCAGCTTGGGTGTAGGGGCGGGAGGCACAGATACGCAGTATTTT
>TRBV5-8|.|TRBJ2-7|13|.
CASSGTGPYEQYF
TGTGCCAGCAGCGGTACAGGTCCCTACGAGCAGTACTTC